These T cell receptor beta chains were read from a single sample in a study of cytomegalovirus exposure and HLA in healthy donors. Produced via immunoSEQ multiplex PCR; TCRdb's table is partial and in-frame only. The table shows over 200,000 clones, with nearly 90% occurring only once. The sample taken for sequencing was PBMCs. The receptors were gathered from a woman aged 18-35 years in good health and CMV-seronegative. Both conserved end residues are part of each CDR3. Size is stated for part of the rows, as once, few or many counts, or as a class when the clone is expanded.

TRBV5-1	once	TRBJ2-1	CASSTGGEYNEQFF
TRBV27	NA	TRBJ1-5	CASSPDSSVAYSNQPQHF
TRBV28	NA	TRBJ2-5	CASSLAGFETQYF
TRBV6-6	NA	TRBJ1-2	CASSLQGGGYTF
TRBV7-6	NA	TRBJ1-4	CASSLVVEGGEKLFF
TRBV25-1	NA	TRBJ2-6	CASSELGAAGDNVLTF
TRBV27	few	TRBJ1-6	CASSPLDITSPLHF
TRBV11-2	NA	TRBJ1-6	CASRKPGQGNSPLHF
TRBV11-3	NA	TRBJ2-3	CASSLRDGGDTQYF
TRBV7-7	few	TRBJ2-2	CASSPGSFPYTGELFF
TRBV4-3	NA	TRBJ1-1	CASSLLFLLGGANTEAFF
TRBV18	NA	TRBJ2-3	CASSPGRGGPADTQYF
TRBV6-5	NA	TRBJ2-7	CASSYWDTTYEQYF
TRBV6-5	NA	TRBJ2-7	CASSSIAYEQYF
TRBV10-3	NA	TRBJ2-2	CAISEALIGGTGELFF
TRBV4-2	NA	TRBJ1-1	CASSQGDRGTEAFF
TRBV6-1	NA	TRBJ2-5	CASSDTYPQETQYF
TRBV28	NA	TRBJ2-2	CASSLMEGASGELFF
TRBV2	NA	TRBJ1-5	CASSRTGLGNQPQHF
TRBV19	NA	TRBJ2-7	CASSEGIDEQYF
TRBV5-1	NA	TRBJ1-1	CASSLALTDTEAFF
TRBV12-5	NA	TRBJ1-1	CASGASPGGWGNTEAFF
TRBV6-5	NA	TRBJ2-1	CASSSSQFNEQFF
TRBV6-5	NA	TRBJ2-2	CASSYSASTGELFF
TRBV20-1	NA	TRBJ1-2	CSAREGGYTF
TRBV27	NA	TRBJ2-3	CASSLSSLAVDTDTQYF
TRBV29-1	NA	TRBJ2-7	CSVGQGTTYEQYF
TRBV19	NA	TRBJ1-6	CASSISDSPLHF
TRBV5-4	NA	TRBJ2-7	CASSSKWPGQVSYEQYF
TRBV14	few	TRBJ1-5	CASSQERDYQPQHF
TRBV11-2	NA	TRBJ1-5	CASSLSSNQPQHF
TRBV16	NA	TRBJ2-2	CASSPGLAGAANTGELFF
TRBV6-1	NA	TRBJ1-2	CASSGGQGTNYGYTF
TRBV6-6	NA	TRBJ1-1	CASSYLTGGFTEAFF
TRBV2	NA	TRBJ1-5	CASRSASRIARTGEWEPQHF
TRBV4-3	NA	TRBJ2-1	CASSQDPQGYNEQFF
TRBV19	NA	TRBJ1-2	CASKESGGWEYGYTF
TRBV7-7	NA	TRBJ2-1	CASSFREGLGNEQFF
TRBV6-6	NA	TRBJ1-3	CASSYLPSSGNTIYF
TRBV5-1	NA	TRBJ1-2	CASSQLPRDIHGYTF
TRBV25-1	NA	TRBJ1-5	CASSGQGRAQPQHF
TRBV7-6	NA	TRBJ2-7	CASSLGLAGGLSSYEQYF
TRBV5-1	NA	TRBJ1-2	CASRSDRDTAFDYGYTF
TRBV7-3	NA	TRBJ1-1	CASSLQMNTEAFF